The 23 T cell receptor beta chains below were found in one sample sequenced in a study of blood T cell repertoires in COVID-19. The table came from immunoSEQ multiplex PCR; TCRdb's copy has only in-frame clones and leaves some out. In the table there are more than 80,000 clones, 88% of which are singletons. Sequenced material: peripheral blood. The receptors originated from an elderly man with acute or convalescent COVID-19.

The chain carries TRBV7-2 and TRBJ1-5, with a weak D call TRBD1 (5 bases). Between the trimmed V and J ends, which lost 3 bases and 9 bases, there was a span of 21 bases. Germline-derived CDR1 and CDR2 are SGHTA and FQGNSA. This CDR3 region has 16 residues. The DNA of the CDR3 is TGTGCCAGCAGCTTGGGGTCGCCGGGACTTGGAAGGCCCCAGCATTTT. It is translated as CASSLGSPGLGRPQHF.

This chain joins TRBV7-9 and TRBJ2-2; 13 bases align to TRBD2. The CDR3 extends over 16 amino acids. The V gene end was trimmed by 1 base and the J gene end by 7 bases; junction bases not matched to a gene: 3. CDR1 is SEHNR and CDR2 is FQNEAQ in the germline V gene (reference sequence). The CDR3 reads CASSLGTSGSVGELFF. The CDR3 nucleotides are TGTGCCAGCAGCTTAGGGACTAGCGGGAGTGTCGGGGAGCTGTTTTTT.

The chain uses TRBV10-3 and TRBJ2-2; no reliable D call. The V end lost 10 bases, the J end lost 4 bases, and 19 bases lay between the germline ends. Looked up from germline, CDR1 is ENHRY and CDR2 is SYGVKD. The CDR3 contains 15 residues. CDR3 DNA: TGTGCCACGCTCTCGCCAGGCCTGAGCACCGGGGAGCTGTTTTTT. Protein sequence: CATLSPGLSTGELFF.

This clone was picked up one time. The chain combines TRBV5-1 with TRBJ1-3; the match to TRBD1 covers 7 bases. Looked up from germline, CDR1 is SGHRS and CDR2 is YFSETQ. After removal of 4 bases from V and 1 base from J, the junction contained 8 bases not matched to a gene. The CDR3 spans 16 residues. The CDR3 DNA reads TGCGCCAGCAGCGCGACACAGGGGACTTCTGGAAACACCATATATTTT. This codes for CASSATQGTSGNTIYF.

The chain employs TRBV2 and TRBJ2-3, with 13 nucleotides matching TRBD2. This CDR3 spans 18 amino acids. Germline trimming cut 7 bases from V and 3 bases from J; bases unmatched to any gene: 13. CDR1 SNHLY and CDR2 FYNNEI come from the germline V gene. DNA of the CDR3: TGTGCCAGCATTTGGATCTTTACTAGCGGGGGGGGTACAGATACGCAGTATTTT. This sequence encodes CASIWIFTSGGGTDTQYF. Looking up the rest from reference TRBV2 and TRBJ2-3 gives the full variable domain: EPEVTQTPSHQVTQMGQEVILRCVPISNHLYFYWYRQILGQKVEFLVSFYNNEISEKSEIFDDQFSVERPDGSNFTLKIRSTKLEDSAMYFCASIWIFTSGGGTDTQYFGPGTRLTVL.

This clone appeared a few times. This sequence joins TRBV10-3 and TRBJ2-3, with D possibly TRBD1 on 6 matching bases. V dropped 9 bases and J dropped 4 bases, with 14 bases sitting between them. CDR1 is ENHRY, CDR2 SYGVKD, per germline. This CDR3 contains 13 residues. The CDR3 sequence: CAIKGDHADTQYF. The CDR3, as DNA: TGTGCCATTAAGGGGGACCACGCAGATACGCAGTATTTT.

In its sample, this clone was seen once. The CDR3, as DNA: TGTGCCAGCAGCCAAGGGACAGCCTTCGGGGAGCTGTTTTTT. Amino acid sequence: CASSQGTAFGELFF. The V gene is TRBV3-1 (or the pseudogene TRBV3-2), the J gene TRBJ2-2; a possible D gene is TRBD1 (6 bases). Between the trimmed V and J ends, which lost 1 base and 7 bases, there was a span of 10 bases. Germline V gene lookup returns CDR1 LGHDT and CDR2 YNNKEL (reference sequence). The CDR3 runs 14 residues.

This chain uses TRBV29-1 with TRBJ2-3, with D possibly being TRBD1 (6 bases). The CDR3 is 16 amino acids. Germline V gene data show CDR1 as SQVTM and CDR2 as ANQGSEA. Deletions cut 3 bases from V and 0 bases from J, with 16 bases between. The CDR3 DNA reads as TGCAGCGTTGAGAATCACAGGGTGGGCAGCACAGATACGCAGTATTTT. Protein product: CSVENHRVGSTDTQYF.

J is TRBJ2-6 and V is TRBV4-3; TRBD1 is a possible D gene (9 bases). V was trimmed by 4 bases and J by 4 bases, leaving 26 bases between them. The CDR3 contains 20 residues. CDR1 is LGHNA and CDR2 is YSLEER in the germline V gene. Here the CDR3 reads CASSPLSGTGTRAGANVLTF. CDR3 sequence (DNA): TGCGCCAGCAGCCCACTTTCCGGGACAGGGACTAGAGCAGGGGCCAACGTCCTGACTTTC.

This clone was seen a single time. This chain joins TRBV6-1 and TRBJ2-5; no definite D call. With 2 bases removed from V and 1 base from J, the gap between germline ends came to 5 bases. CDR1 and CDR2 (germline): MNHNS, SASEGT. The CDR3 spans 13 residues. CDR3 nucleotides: TGTGCCAGCAGTGAACAGGCCCAAGAGACCCAGTACTTC. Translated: CASSEQAQETQYF.

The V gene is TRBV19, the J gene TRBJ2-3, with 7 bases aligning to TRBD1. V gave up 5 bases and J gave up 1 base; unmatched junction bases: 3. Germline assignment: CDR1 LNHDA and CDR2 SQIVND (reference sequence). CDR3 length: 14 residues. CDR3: CASSGTGGTDTQYF. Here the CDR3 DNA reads TGTGCCAGTAGTGGAACAGGGGGCACAGATACGCAGTATTTT.

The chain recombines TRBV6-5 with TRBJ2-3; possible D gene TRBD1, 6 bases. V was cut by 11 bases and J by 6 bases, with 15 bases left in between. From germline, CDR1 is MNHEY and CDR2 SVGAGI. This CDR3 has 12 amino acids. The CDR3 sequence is CAGRQEADTQYF. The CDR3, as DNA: TGTGCCGGCCGACAGGAAGCGGATACGCAGTATTTT.

The CDR3 region has the DNA TGTGCCAGCAGTTTTACCGGGACTAGCGGATTCTACGAGCAGTACTTC. Residues: CASSFTGTSGFYEQYF. The rearrangement links TRBV28 to TRBJ2-7; TRBD2 aligns across 11 bases. CDR3 length: 16 amino acids. The germline V gene encodes CDR1 MDHEN and CDR2 SYDVKM. V was pared by 3 bases and J by 3 bases, with 7 bases of the junction left unmatched.

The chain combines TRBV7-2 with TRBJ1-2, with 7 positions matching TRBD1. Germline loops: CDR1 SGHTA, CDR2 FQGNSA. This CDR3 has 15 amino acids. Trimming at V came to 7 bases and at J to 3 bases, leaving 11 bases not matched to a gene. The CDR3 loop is CASTPRTGGDYGYTF. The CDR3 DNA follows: TGTGCCAGCACCCCCCGGACAGGCGGGGACTATGGCTACACCTTC.

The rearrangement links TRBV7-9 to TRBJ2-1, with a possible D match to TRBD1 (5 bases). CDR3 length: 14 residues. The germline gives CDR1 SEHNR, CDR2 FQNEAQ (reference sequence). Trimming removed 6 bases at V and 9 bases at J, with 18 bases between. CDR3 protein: CASRTHETAPEQFF. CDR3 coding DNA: TGTGCCAGCAGAACACATGAGACAGCCCCTGAGCAGTTCTTC.

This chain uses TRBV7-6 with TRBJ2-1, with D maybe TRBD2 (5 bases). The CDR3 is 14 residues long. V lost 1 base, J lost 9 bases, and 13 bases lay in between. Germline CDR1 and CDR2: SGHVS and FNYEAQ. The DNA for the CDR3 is TGTGCCAGCAGCTTAGAGGAGGCCAGTAGTGAGCAGTTCTTC. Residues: CASSLEEASSEQFF. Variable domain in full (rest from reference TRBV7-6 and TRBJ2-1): GAGVSQSPRYKVTKRGQDVALRCDPISGHVSLYWYRQALGQGPEFLTYFNYEAQQDKSGLPNDRFSAERPEGSISTLTIQRTEQRDSAMYRCASSLEEASSEQFFGPGTRLTVL.

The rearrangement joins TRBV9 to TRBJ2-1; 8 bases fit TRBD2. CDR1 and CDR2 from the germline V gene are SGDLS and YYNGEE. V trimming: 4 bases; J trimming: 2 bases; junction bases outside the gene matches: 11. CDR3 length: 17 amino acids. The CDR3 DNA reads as TGTGCCAGCAGCCCCCGTGGAGCGGGAGTTACCTACAATGAGCAGTTCTTC. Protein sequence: CASSPRGAGVTYNEQFF.

The CDR3 DNA reads TGTGCCAGTATGATAAGGGGTAACACTGAAGCTTTCTTT. Translated: CASMIRGNTEAFF. This chain joins TRBV19 and TRBJ1-1; a possible D gene is TRBD1 (5 bases). CDR1 LNHDA and CDR2 SQIVND come from the germline V gene (reference sequence). CDR3 length: 13 residues. With 7 bases removed from V and 2 bases from J, the gap between germline ends came to 11 bases.

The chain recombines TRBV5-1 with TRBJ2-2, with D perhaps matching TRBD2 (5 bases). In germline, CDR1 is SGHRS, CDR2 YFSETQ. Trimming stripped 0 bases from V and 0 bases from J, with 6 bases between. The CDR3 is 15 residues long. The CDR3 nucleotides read TGCGCCAGCAGCTTGGGGGGAGCGAACACCGGGGAGCTGTTTTTT. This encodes CASSLGGANTGELFF.

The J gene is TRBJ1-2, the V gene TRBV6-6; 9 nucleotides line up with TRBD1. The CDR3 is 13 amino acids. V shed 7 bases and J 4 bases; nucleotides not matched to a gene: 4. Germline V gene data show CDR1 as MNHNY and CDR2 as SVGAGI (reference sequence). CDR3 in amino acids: CASTPTGGYGYTF. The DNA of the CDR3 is TGTGCCAGCACCCCGACAGGGGGCTATGGCTACACCTTC.

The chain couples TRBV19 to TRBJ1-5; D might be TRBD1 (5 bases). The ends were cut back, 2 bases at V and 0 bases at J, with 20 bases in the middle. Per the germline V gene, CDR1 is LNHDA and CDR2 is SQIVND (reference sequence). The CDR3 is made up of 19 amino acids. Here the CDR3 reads CASSISLTSTENSNQPQHF. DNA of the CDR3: TGTGCCAGTAGTATATCCCTCACTTCGACAGAGAATAGCAATCAGCCCCAGCATTTT.

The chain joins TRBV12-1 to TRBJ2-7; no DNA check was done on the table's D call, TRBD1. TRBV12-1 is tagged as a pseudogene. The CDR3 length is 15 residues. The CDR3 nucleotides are TGTGCCAGCAGCTTTTGGCCAGGGGGCGCCTACGAGCAGTACTTC. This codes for CASSFWPGGAYEQYF.

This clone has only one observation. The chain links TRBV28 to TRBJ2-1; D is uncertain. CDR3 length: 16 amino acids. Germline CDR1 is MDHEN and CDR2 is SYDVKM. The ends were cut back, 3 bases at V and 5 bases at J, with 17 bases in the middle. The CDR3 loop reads CASSFAATVSNNEQFF. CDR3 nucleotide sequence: TGTGCCAGCAGTTTTGCCGCCACAGTTTCGAACAATGAGCAGTTCTTC. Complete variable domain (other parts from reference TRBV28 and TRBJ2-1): DVKVTQSSRYLVKRTGEKVFLECVQDMDHENMFWYRQDPGLGLRLIYFSYDVKMKEKGDIPEGYSVSREKKERFSLILESASTNQTSMYLCASSFAATVSNNEQFFGPGTRLTVL.